One T cell receptor (beta chain) is described in this entry. The V gene's germline CDR1 is MDHEN and CDR2 SYDVKM. The J segment lost 0 bases and the V segment lost 3 bases, leaving 5 bases of the junction unmatched. This CDR3 region has 16 residues. These data come from a study of cytomegalovirus exposure and HLA in healthy donors. Use of 60 Vbeta and 13 Jbeta primers characterized the PCR. Profiled with immunoSEQ multiplex PCR; TCRdb holds only in-frame clones, not every one. The sample has 150,000 to 200,000 clones; 80% to 85% are singletons. The source of this sequence is a middle-aged man in good health and CMV-seropositive. The chain uses TRBV28 and TRBJ2-7; TRBD1 matches at 10 bases. Sequencing used PBMCs. The CDR3 nucleotides read TGTGCCAGCAGTTTGTCGGGACAGGGGATCTCCTACGAGCAGTACTTC. Its protein is CASSLSGQGISYEQYF. The full variable domain, with the rest looked up from reference TRBV28 and TRBJ2-7, is DVKVTQSSRYLVKRTGEKVFLECVQDMDHENMFWYRQDPGLGLRLIYFSYDVKMKEKGDIPEGYSVSREKKERFSLILESASTNQTSMYLCASSLSGQGISYEQYFGPGTRLTVT.